These 26 T cell receptor beta chains came from one sample sequenced in a study of blood T cell repertoires in COVID-19. Data came from immunoSEQ multiplex PCR; TCRdb stores just in-frame clones and leaves some out. The sample lists tens of thousands of clones; around 89% were seen once. Sequenced: peripheral blood. The receptors stem from a man between 60 and 70 years old with acute or convalescent COVID-19.

J is TRBJ1-6 and V is TRBV7-9; 7 nucleotides agree with TRBD1. CDR1 and CDR2 from the germline V gene are SEHNR and FQNEAQ (reference sequence). Trimming cost V 6 bases and J 9 bases; bases outside gene matches: 5. The CDR3 is 13 residues long. The CDR3 spells CASRRQGGSPLHF. CDR3 coding DNA: TGTGCCAGCAGGAGACAGGGCGGTTCACCCCTCCACTTT.

This chain joins TRBV10-3 and TRBJ1-4, with D hard to call. V gave up 3 bases and J gave up 5 bases, with 4 bases separating them. Germline V gives CDR1 ENHRY, CDR2 SYGVKD. The CDR3 loop spans 12 amino acids. CDR3 DNA sequence: TGTGCCATCAGTGACAGAAATGAAAAACTGTTTTTT. Residues: CAISDRNEKLFF.

The chain is built from TRBV7-9 and TRBJ2-7, with TRBD1 identical over 8 bases. CDR3 length equals 14 residues. From germline, CDR1 is SEHNR and CDR2 FQNEAQ (reference sequence). The V and J ends lost 3 bases and 7 bases, in that order; junction bases with no gene match: 8. Here the CDR3 DNA reads TGTGCCAGCAGCTTTGGGCAGGGGGCCGGAGAGCAGTACTTC. Encoded protein: CASSFGQGAGEQYF.

The chain links TRBV20-1 to TRBJ2-1, with a weak D call TRBD2 (5 bases). The germline gives CDR1 DFQATT, CDR2 SNEGSKA (reference sequence). The CDR3 has 11 amino acids. Trimming left V 1 base short and J 14 bases short, with 12 bases between. The CDR3 DNA follows: TGCAGTGCTAGAGTAGGGCCGCGGGAGTTCTTC. This codes for CSARVGPREFF.

The chain's CDR3 is CASSLLAGSSYTEAFF. DNA of the CDR3: TGTGCCAGCAGTTTATTGGCAGGGTCTTCGTACACTGAAGCTTTCTTT. V is TRBV27 and J is TRBJ1-1, with D perhaps matching TRBD1 (5 bases). The CDR3 is made up of 16 amino acids. Per germline, CDR1 MNHEY and CDR2 SMNVEV (reference sequence). The V and J ends lost 1 base and 3 bases respectively, with 15 bases between them.

This clone was observed a single time. This rearrangement joins TRBV3-1 (or the pseudogene TRBV3-2) to TRBJ1-2; TRBD1 matches 9 bases. The V gene end was trimmed by 3 bases and the J gene end by 6 bases; junction bases not matched to a gene: 2. Looked up from germline, CDR1 is LGHDT and CDR2 is YNNKEL (reference sequence). The CDR3 runs 13 residues. This CDR3 is CASSQRDRDGYTF. DNA of the CDR3: TGTGCCAGCAGCCAGCGGGACAGGGATGGCTACACCTTC.

The genes are TRBV10-3 and TRBJ2-3; 7 bases align to TRBD1. Germline trimming cut 5 bases from V and 4 bases from J; bases unmatched to any gene: 12. Per the germline V gene, CDR1 is ENHRY and CDR2 is SYGVKD. The length of the CDR3 is 16 residues. CDR3 residues: CAISYGPDRAPDTQYF. CDR3 coding DNA: TGTGCCATCAGTTACGGCCCAGACAGGGCTCCAGATACGCAGTATTTT.

The chain recombines TRBV9 with TRBJ2-2, with TRBD1 matching 8 bases. The CDR3 totals 15 residues. V trimming: 3 bases; J trimming: 7 bases; junction bases outside the gene matches: 8. Germline V gene data show CDR1 as SGDLS and CDR2 as YYNGEE. CDR3 protein: CASSAPTGDGGELFF. The CDR3 DNA sequence: TGTGCCAGCAGCGCCCCGACAGGGGACGGCGGGGAGCTGTTTTTT.

The V call is TRBV6-6, the J call TRBJ2-5, with D uncertain. CDR1 MNHNY and CDR2 SVGAGI come from the germline V gene (reference sequence). Trimming removed 0 bases from V and 7 bases from J, with 15 bases in between. The length of the CDR3 is 15 residues. This CDR3 is CASSYSLPATGTQYF. The CDR3, as DNA: TGTGCCAGCAGTTACTCGCTGCCCGCGACGGGGACCCAGTACTTC.

V gene TRBV27 combines with J gene TRBJ2-4; D is uncertain. Germline lookup yields CDR1 MNHEY and CDR2 SMNVEV (reference sequence). Trimming removed 6 bases from V and 0 bases from J, with 9 bases in between. This CDR3 is built from 14 residues. The CDR3 bases are TGTGCCAGCAGCCCAGGTTTAGCCAAAAACATTCAGTACTTC. Its protein is CASSPGLAKNIQYF.

The V gene is TRBV30, the J gene TRBJ1-4; D ambiguous. CDR1 and CDR2 (germline): GTSNPN, SVGIG (reference sequence). The CDR3 totals 13 residues. Trimming cost V 6 bases and J 7 bases, with 15 bases left between them. The DNA of the CDR3 is TGTGCCTGTTCGCGAGGGAACCCTGAAAAACTGTTTTTT. The encoded protein is CACSRGNPEKLFF.

This chain connects TRBV29-1 to TRBJ2-5; TRBD1 is a possible D gene (7 bases). Trimming removed 6 bases from V and 5 bases from J, with 19 bases in between. In germline, CDR1 is SQVTM, CDR2 ANQGSEA. This CDR3 contains 14 residues. The CDR3 region has the DNA TGCAGCGTCGCCCGGTCAGGGGGAGGTGAGACCCAGTACTTC. This codes for CSVARSGGGETQYF.

This chain uses TRBV6-1 with TRBJ1-1, with a tentative D call TRBD1 (5 bases). CDR3 length: 13 amino acids. V lost 2 bases and J 10 bases, leaving 14 bases between the germline ends. The germline gives CDR1 MNHNS, CDR2 SASEGT. DNA of the CDR3: TGTGCCAGCAGTGAAATCCAGGGTAGAGGAGCTTTCTTT. Its protein is CASSEIQGRGAFF.

The V gene is TRBV24-1, the J gene TRBJ2-3; D is possibly TRBD2 (5 bases). This CDR3 region has 13 residues. Germline-derived CDR1 and CDR2 are KGHDR and SFDVKD. The V end lost 6 bases, the J end lost 7 bases, and 13 bases lay between the germline ends. The CDR3 reads CATSKGSGNTQYF. In nucleotides, the CDR3 is TGTGCCACCAGTAAAGGGTCGGGGAATACGCAGTATTTT.

The DNA of the CDR3 is TGTGCCAGTAGTAGGGACAGGGCCAATCAGCCCCAGCATTTT. Its translation: CASSRDRANQPQHF. The chain recombines TRBV19 with TRBJ1-5, with 9 bases fitting TRBD1. V shed 4 bases and J 3 bases; nucleotides not matched to a gene: 1. Germline assignment: CDR1 LNHDA and CDR2 SQIVND (reference sequence). CDR3 length: 14 amino acids.

A few counts support this clone. This chain uses TRBV7-3 with TRBJ2-2, with unresolved D. CDR1 SGHTA and CDR2 FQGTGA come from the germline V gene. V was clipped by 6 bases and J by 1 base, with 9 bases between them. The length of the CDR3 is 14 residues. The CDR3 spells CASRSSGNTGELFF. Here the CDR3 DNA reads TGTGCCAGCAGGTCTTCAGGGAACACCGGGGAGCTGTTTTTT. The full variable domain, with the rest looked up from reference TRBV7-3 and TRBJ2-2, is GAGVSQTPSNKVTEKGKYVELRCDPISGHTALYWYRQSLGQGPEFLIYFQGTGAADDSGLPNDRFFAVRPEGSVSTLKIQRTERGDSAVYLCASRSSGNTGELFFGEGSRLTVL.

This rearrangement joins TRBV5-4 to TRBJ2-1, with a possible D match to TRBD2 (6 bases). Trimming left V 3 bases short and J 0 bases short, with 10 bases between. The CDR3 sequence is 15 residues long. Germline V gene data show CDR1 as SGHNT and CDR2 as YYREEE (reference sequence). CDR3 sequence: CASSSGVSSYNEQFF. DNA of the CDR3: TGTGCCAGCAGCTCGGGGGTAAGCTCCTACAATGAGCAGTTCTTC.

The rearrangement joins TRBV3-1 (or the pseudogene TRBV3-2) to TRBJ1-4; TRBD1 aligns across 7 bases. CDR3 length equals 13 residues. V gave up 7 bases and J gave up 4 bases; unmatched junction bases: 3. Germline V gene data show CDR1 as LGHDT and CDR2 as YNNKEL (reference sequence). CDR3 sequence (DNA): TGTGCCAGCACCCGACAGGGTAATGAAAAACTGTTTTTT. As protein: CASTRQGNEKLFF.

The chain recombines TRBV5-8 with TRBJ1-6, with a possible D match to TRBD1 (5 bases). The CDR3 extends over 15 amino acids. Trimming pared 4 bases from V and 6 bases from J, leaving 14 bases between. Looked up from germline, CDR1 is SGHTS and CDR2 is YDEGEE. CDR3 loop: CASSVRGPGNSPLHF. The CDR3 region has the DNA TGTGCCAGCAGCGTAAGGGGTCCTGGTAATTCACCCCTCCACTTT. The full variable domain, in which reference TRBV5-8 and TRBJ1-6 provide the parts outside the CDR3, is EAGVTQSPTHLIKTRGQQATLRCSPISGHTSVYWYQQALGLGLQFLLWYDEGEERNRGNFPPRFSGRQFPNYSSELNVNALELEDSALYLCASSVRGPGNSPLHFGNGTRLTVT.

This rearrangement joins TRBV11-2 to TRBJ1-1; 7 nucleotides line up with TRBD1. CDR1 and CDR2 from the germline V gene are SGHAT and FQNNGV. J lost 1 base, V lost 8 bases, and 19 bases had no gene match. The CDR3 loop spans 18 amino acids. The CDR3 loop is CASELLGTAIIQNTEAFF. Here the CDR3 DNA reads TGTGCCAGCGAGCTCCTGGGGACAGCTATTATCCAGAACACTGAAGCTTTCTTT. Filled out from reference TRBV11-2 and TRBJ1-1, the complete variable domain reads EAGVAQSPRYKIIEKRQSVAFWCNPISGHATLYWYQQILGQGPKLLIQFQNNGVVDDSQLPKDRFSAERLKGVDSTLKIQPAKLEDSAVYLCASELLGTAIIQNTEAFFGQGTRLTVV.

This clone was seen a single time. The genes are TRBV25-1 and TRBJ1-2; TRBD1 might be the D (5 bases). This CDR3 spans 14 amino acids. Trimming left V 3 bases short and J 4 bases short, with 12 bases between. The V gene's germline CDR1 is MGHDK and CDR2 SYGVNS. The chain's CDR3 is CASSELQGLYGYTF. The CDR3 nucleotides are TGTGCCAGCAGTGAGCTGCAGGGCCTCTATGGCTACACCTTC.

The chain carries TRBV19 and TRBJ1-1; D ambiguous. V lost 3 bases to trimming and J lost 3 bases, with 11 bases between them. CDR1 and CDR2 from the germline V gene are LNHDA and SQIVND (reference sequence). The CDR3 covers 14 residues. This CDR3 reads CASSMSRDHTEAFF. The CDR3 nucleotides are TGTGCCAGTAGTATGTCCCGGGATCACACTGAAGCTTTCTTT.

The chain joins TRBV5-1 to TRBJ2-3; a possible D gene is TRBD1 (5 bases). This CDR3 is built from 17 residues. Germline CDR1 and CDR2: SGHRS and YFSETQ. Trimming pared 0 bases from V and 4 bases from J, leaving 18 bases between. CDR3 DNA: TGCGCCAGCAGCTTGGCCGGTGGGGCCCAAAGAGCAGATACGCAGTATTTT. It specifies CASSLAGGAQRADTQYF.

The gene calls are TRBV11-2 and TRBJ2-1, with TRBD2 matching 7 bases. The CDR3 spans 14 residues. Germline V lookup: CDR1 SGHAT, CDR2 FQNNGV. The V segment lost 5 bases and the J segment 6 bases; nucleotides outside the gene matches: 7. In nucleotides, the CDR3 is TGTGCCAGCAGCGGGGGGAGGGTTGGCAATGAGCAGTTCTTC. Translation: CASSGGRVGNEQFF.

This clone has only one observation. The V and J genes are TRBV11-2 and TRBJ1-2, with unresolved D. The V gene's germline CDR1 is SGHAT and CDR2 FQNNGV. CDR3 size: 19 residues. The V end was cut by 4 bases, the J end by 4 bases, with 28 bases between. The CDR3 sequence: CASSSRAPRTGGLLYGYTF. CDR3 coding DNA: TGTGCCAGCAGCTCCCGGGCACCGAGGACGGGAGGGCTTCTCTATGGCTACACCTTC.

The genes are TRBV9 and TRBJ1-4, with a weak D call TRBD1 (6 bases). The germline V gene encodes CDR1 SGDLS and CDR2 YYNGEE. V shed 0 bases and J shed 7 bases, with 13 bases lying between them. The CDR3 sequence is 15 residues long. CDR3: CASSVEGRGAEKLFF. The DNA of the CDR3 is TGTGCCAGCAGCGTAGAGGGCAGGGGTGCTGAAAAACTGTTTTTT.